The clone carrying this T cell receptor beta chain was detected only once. The antigen remains unidentified. This CDR3 is built from 14 residues. Germline CDR1 SGDLS, CDR2 YYNGEE. Trimming removed 0 bases from V and 3 bases from J, with 10 bases in between. This sample is drawn from a study of identifying expanded T cells in peripheral blood. General observations from the study: About 1.3 clones differed between technical replicates, versus around 15 and 18 over time.

This table comes from immunoSEQ multiplex PCR, and its TCRdb copy is limited to in-frame clones, with some not included. The sample records 85,000 to 95,000 clones, about nine tenths being singletons. The rearrangement uses TRBV9 and TRBJ2-7; TRBD2 might be the D (6 bases). Input material: blood. The source of this sequence is a person aged 18 to 70 in good health. The CDR3 DNA sequence: TGTGCCAGCAGCGTAGGTGGAGGGAACTACGAGCAGTACTTC. It translates to CASSVGGGNYEQYF.